The 32 T cell receptor beta chains presented below share a single source sample, sequenced in a study of T cell responses to AZD1222 COVID-19 vaccine. Method: immunoSEQ multiplex PCR; TCRdb's copy keeps in-frame clones and lacks some. The sample carries roughly 70,000 clones, less than 90% recorded once. The material was peripheral blood, obtained on day 0 of AZD1222 vaccination. The receptor source for this set is an adult in good health.

The rearrangement joins TRBV19 to TRBJ2-1; D possibly corresponds to TRBD2 (5 bases). CDR1 is LNHDA and CDR2 is SQIVND in the germline V gene (reference sequence). CDR3 length equals 14 residues. Trimming cost V 1 base and J 1 base, with 5 bases left between them. The CDR3 spells CASSIAGSYNEQFF. The CDR3 region has the DNA TGTGCCAGTAGTATAGCGGGGTCCTACAATGAGCAGTTCTTC.

The J gene is TRBJ2-1, the V gene TRBV11-3; D not resolved. CDR3 length equals 15 residues. Germline values: CDR1 SGHNT, CDR2 YENEEA. V was clipped by 1 base and J by 2 bases, with 9 bases between them. CDR3 in DNA: TGTGCCAGCAGCTTAGGCCCAGAGACCTACAATGAGCAGTTCTTC. Translation gives CASSLGPETYNEQFF.

The J gene is TRBJ2-7, the V gene TRBV11-3; D call uncertain. The CDR3 is 14 residues long. Trimming left V 1 base short and J 5 bases short, with 12 bases between. Germline loops: CDR1 SGHNT, CDR2 YENEEA. The CDR3 nucleotides read TGTGCCAGCAGCTTAGTATGGGGTTCGGACGAGCAGTACTTC. Translated, it gives CASSLVWGSDEQYF.

The chain uses TRBV30 and TRBJ2-5; 13 bases line up with TRBD2. The CDR3 runs to 17 residues. J gave up 3 bases and V 0 bases, and 7 bases lay outside the gene matches. The V gene's germline CDR1 is GTSNPN and CDR2 SVGIG (reference sequence). This chain's CDR3 is CAWSVGVTSGGKETQYF. The CDR3 bases are TGTGCCTGGAGTGTAGGGGTGACTAGCGGGGGGAAAGAGACCCAGTACTTC.

J is TRBJ1-5 and V is TRBV5-1; D remains ambiguous. Germline loops: CDR1 SGHRS, CDR2 YFSETQ. Trimming pared 4 bases from V and 5 bases from J, leaving 13 bases between. The CDR3 totals 14 residues. This CDR3 is CASSTDGAHQPQHF. As DNA, the CDR3 is TGCGCCAGCAGCACGGACGGCGCCCATCAGCCCCAGCATTTT. Using reference TRBV5-1 and TRBJ1-5 for the parts outside the CDR3, the full variable domain is KAGVTQTPRYLIKTRGQQVTLSCSPISGHRSVSWYQQTPGQGLQFLFEYFSETQRNKGNFPGRFSGRQFSNSRSEMNVSTLELGDSALYLCASSTDGAHQPQHFGDGTRLSIL.

The chain recombines TRBV5-8 with TRBJ2-7; TRBD2 matches at 10 bases. The germline V gene has CDR1 SGHTS and CDR2 YDEGEE. The V gene end was trimmed by 4 bases and the J gene end by 0 bases; junction bases not matched to a gene: 4. The CDR3 spans 15 residues. The CDR3 coding sequence is TGTGCCAGCAGCCTAGGACTAGCGGCCTCCTACGAGCAGTACTTC. The encoded protein is CASSLGLAASYEQYF.

The V call is TRBV9, the J call TRBJ1-5; D remains ambiguous. Germline CDR1 and CDR2: SGDLS and YYNGEE. The CDR3 sequence is 15 residues long. V was trimmed by 0 bases and J by 0 bases, leaving 7 bases between them. The CDR3 protein is CASSVDAYSNQPQHF. DNA for the CDR3: TGTGCCAGCAGCGTAGATGCATATAGCAATCAGCCCCAGCATTTT.

The chain uses TRBV18 and TRBJ2-3; the D gene could be TRBD1 or TRBD2 (5 bases each). V lost 4 bases and J 0 bases, leaving 11 bases between the germline ends. CDR1 is KGHSH and CDR2 is LQKENI in the germline V gene. The CDR3 spans 15 residues. As DNA, the CDR3 is TGTGCCAGCTCACTGTTCCGGGACAGCACAGATACGCAGTATTTT. Protein product: CASSLFRDSTDTQYF. The complete variable domain, with remaining parts taken from reference TRBV18 and TRBJ2-3, reads NAGVMQNPRHLVRRRGQEARLRCSPMKGHSHVYWYRQLPEEGLKFMVYLQKENIIDESGMPKERFSAEFPKEGPSILRIQQVVRGDSAAYFCASSLFRDSTDTQYFGPGTRLTVL.

The chain is built from TRBV18 and TRBJ2-2; weak D call: TRBD1 (5 bases). Looked up from germline, CDR1 is KGHSH and CDR2 is LQKENI. CDR3 length: 14 residues. The V end was cut by 5 bases, the J end by 1 base, with 8 bases between. The CDR3 region is CASSAQGNTGELFF. The CDR3 DNA sequence: TGTGCCAGCTCAGCTCAGGGGAACACCGGGGAGCTGTTTTTT.

V usage is TRBV28 and J usage is TRBJ2-7; D uncertain. Germline assignment: CDR1 MDHEN and CDR2 SYDVKM. This CDR3 has 15 residues. Trimming removed 2 bases from V and 3 bases from J, with 14 bases in between. The DNA for the CDR3 is TGTGCCAGCAGTTTACGGCCTACTTGGGACTACGAGCAGTACTTC. It translates to CASSLRPTWDYEQYF.

The chain is built from TRBV29-1 and TRBJ1-2; D is ambiguous. V lost 4 bases and J lost 2, with 8 bases in between. The CDR3 has 12 amino acids. CDR1 SQVTM and CDR2 ANQGSEA come from the germline V gene. DNA for the CDR3: TGCAGCGTTGTGGAGGGAAACTATGGCTACACCTTC. It encodes CSVVEGNYGYTF.

J is TRBJ2-3 and V is TRBV7-9, with TRBD2 as a possible D gene (5 bases). CDR3 length: 16 amino acids. The V end lost 2 bases, the J end lost 0 bases, and 12 bases lay between the germline ends. CDR1 is SEHNR and CDR2 is FQNEAQ in the germline V gene (reference sequence). The CDR3: CASSLSGLRSTDTQYF. The CDR3 bases are TGTGCCAGCAGCTTATCAGGACTTAGAAGCACAGATACGCAGTATTTT.

This chain joins TRBV7-3 and TRBJ2-5, with unresolved D. The CDR3 sequence is 13 residues long. CDR1 is SGHTA and CDR2 is FQGTGA in the germline V gene. V was cut by 1 base and J by 3 bases, with 6 bases left in between. The CDR3 reads CASSLSTKETQYF. The CDR3 coding sequence is TGTGCCAGCAGCTTAAGTACGAAAGAGACCCAGTACTTC.

This sequence joins TRBV21-1 and TRBJ1-1; the D call of TRBD1 is as the table states it, not checked on the DNA. TRBV21-1 is termed a pseudogene. This CDR3 contains 15 residues. The CDR3 here is CASSDPGHLNTEAFF. DNA for the CDR3: TGTGCCAGCAGCGACCCGGGACATTTGAACACTGAAGCTTTCTTT.

V usage is TRBV30 and J usage is TRBJ2-7; D call uncertain. Trimming pared 1 base from V and 5 bases from J, leaving 12 bases between. CDR1 is GTSNPN, CDR2 SVGIG, per germline (reference sequence). The CDR3 covers 13 residues. The CDR3 sequence is CAWSAALYNEQYF. Here the CDR3 DNA reads TGTGCCTGGAGTGCGGCTCTGTACAACGAGCAGTACTTC.

The V call is TRBV4-1, the J call TRBJ2-1; TRBD2 aligns across 8 bases. Germline lookup yields CDR1 MGHRA and CDR2 YSYEKL. Trimming at V came to 3 bases and at J to 8 bases, leaving 12 bases not matched to a gene. The CDR3 length is 16 residues. DNA of the CDR3: TGCGCCAGCAGCCACGGATTCGGGACTAGTGGCGATGAGCAGTTCTTC. It encodes CASSHGFGTSGDEQFF.

The chain employs TRBV27 and TRBJ2-1, with TRBD1 matching 7 bases. CDR1 and CDR2 from the germline V gene are MNHEY and SMNVEV (reference sequence). The V segment lost 5 bases and the J segment 5 bases; nucleotides outside the gene matches: 12. The CDR3 consists of 16 residues. CDR3 DNA: TGTGCCAGCAGTACACCACAGGGGACGCGAGACAATGAGCAGTTCTTC. Its translation is CASSTPQGTRDNEQFF.

This chain connects TRBV19 to TRBJ1-4; no definite D call. Germline-derived CDR1 and CDR2 are LNHDA and SQIVND (reference sequence). Trimming removed 5 bases from V and 0 bases from J, with 22 bases in between. The CDR3 runs to 19 residues. CDR3 bases: TGTGCCAGTAGTTTCCTACCCGACTGGGTCCGAGCAACTAATGAAAAACTGTTTTTT. This translates into CASSFLPDWVRATNEKLFF.

This clone was observed a few times. The chain has TRBV29-1 and TRBJ1-1; D not certain. Trimming removed 4 bases at V and 0 bases at J, with 12 bases between. This CDR3 region has 14 residues. Germline-derived CDR1 and CDR2 are SQVTM and ANQGSEA. The CDR3 DNA follows: TGCAGCGTTGTGGCCGGGAGTATGAACACTGAAGCTTTCTTT. Its translation is CSVVAGSMNTEAFF.

In this sample, this clone turned up a few times. The chain links TRBV25-1 to TRBJ1-6; the D gene is possibly TRBD1 (6 bases). Trimming took 0 bases from V and 5 from J, leaving 8 bases between them. Germline values: CDR1 MGHDK, CDR2 SYGVNS. The CDR3 covers 15 residues. As DNA, the CDR3 is TGTGCCAGCAGTGAATATGGGGGGCATAATTCACCCCTCCACTTT. Translated: CASSEYGGHNSPLHF.

The rearrangement links TRBV7-9 to TRBJ2-3, with 8 bases that match TRBD1. Looked up from germline, CDR1 is SEHNR and CDR2 is FQNEAQ (reference sequence). With 4 bases clipped from V and 6 bases from J, the junction kept 12 bases outside the gene matches. The CDR3 covers 16 residues. The CDR3 region has the DNA TGTGCCAGCAGCTGGGGGATGCAGGGGGCGGCGGATACGCAGTATTTT. Its protein is CASSWGMQGAADTQYF.

The rearrangement uses TRBV18 and TRBJ1-2; TRBD1 matches 8 bases. The germline V gene encodes CDR1 KGHSH and CDR2 LQKENI. V lost 6 bases, J lost 0 bases, and 9 bases stayed unmatched. The CDR3 loop spans 16 amino acids. Here the CDR3 reads CASSPGQGRTNYGYTF. The CDR3, as DNA: TGTGCCAGCTCCCCAGGACAGGGACGAACTAACTATGGCTACACCTTC.

The rearrangement joins TRBV5-1 to TRBJ2-3; D unresolved. The CDR3 is 14 residues long. Germline CDR1 is SGHRS and CDR2 is YFSETQ. V was trimmed by 0 bases and J by 6 bases, leaving 11 bases between them. The CDR3 is CASSLEGLGDTQYF. The CDR3 nucleotides read TGCGCCAGCAGCTTGGAAGGGCTAGGGGATACGCAGTATTTT.

The chain is built from TRBV6-6 and TRBJ1-4, with 7 bases fitting TRBD1. V lost 6 bases, J lost 7 bases, and 5 bases stayed unmatched. Per germline, CDR1 MNHNY and CDR2 SVGAGI (reference sequence). The CDR3 has 13 residues. CDR3 residues: CASRQGHPEKLFF. In DNA, the CDR3 is TGTGCCAGCAGACAGGGGCACCCTGAAAAACTGTTTTTT.

This chain links TRBV6-5 with TRBJ2-7; a weak D match, TRBD1 (6 bases). The CDR3 consists of 14 residues. Trimming pared 7 bases from V and 2 bases from J, leaving 15 bases between. The germline V gene encodes CDR1 MNHEY and CDR2 SVGAGI. The CDR3 sequence: CASTSGDGTYEQYF. The CDR3 region has the DNA TGTGCCAGCACCTCAGGGGACGGGACCTACGAGCAGTACTTC.

The chain couples TRBV19 to TRBJ1-1; perhaps TRBD1 as D (5 bases). The CDR3 is 13 amino acids. V dropped 7 bases and J dropped 0 bases, with 9 bases sitting between them. The germline CDR1 and CDR2 sequences are LNHDA and SQIVND (reference sequence). This CDR3 is CASTGPMNTEAFF. CDR3 DNA: TGTGCCAGTACGGGGCCAATGAACACTGAAGCTTTCTTT.

V and J are TRBV4-1 and TRBJ1-2; unclear D gene. Trimming cost V 0 bases and J 6 bases, with 5 bases left between them. From germline, CDR1 is MGHRA and CDR2 YSYEKL. This CDR3 has 12 residues. CDR3 nucleotides: TGCGCCAGCAGCCAAGATGTGGATGGCTACACCTTC. Amino acid sequence: CASSQDVDGYTF.

The rearrangement links TRBV9 to TRBJ2-7; D gene ambiguous. This CDR3 spans 13 amino acids. Germline CDR1 reads SGDLS; CDR2 reads YYNGEE. V was cut by 0 bases and J by 2 bases, with 6 bases left in between. Here the CDR3 reads CASSVGVTYEQYF. CDR3 coding DNA: TGTGCCAGCAGCGTAGGGGTTACCTACGAGCAGTACTTC.

Turning to this clone: Other DNA sequences in the same sample also yield this CDR3. The chain has TRBV11-3 and TRBJ2-3, with 12 bases fitting TRBD2. Germline V gene sequence: CDR1 SGHNT, CDR2 YENEEA. The CDR3 is 16 residues long. With V trimmed by 5 bases and J by 1 base, 4 bases remained unmatched. The CDR3 spells CASSLGTSGRTDTQYF. The CDR3 DNA follows: TGTGCCAGCAGCCTTGGGACTAGCGGGCGCACAGATACGCAGTATTTT.

The rearrangement joins TRBV19 to TRBJ2-1; 8 nucleotides agree with TRBD2. Trimming took 3 bases from V and 8 from J; bases not matched to a gene: 9. The germline V gene has CDR1 LNHDA and CDR2 SQIVND (reference sequence). CDR3 size: 15 residues. The CDR3 DNA is TGTGCCAGTAGTATTCAACCCGGGAGGGTCGATGAGCAGTTCTTC. Amino acids: CASSIQPGRVDEQFF.

The J gene is TRBJ2-5, the V gene TRBV3-1 (or the pseudogene TRBV3-2), with D perhaps TRBD2 (6 bases). Trimming took 4 bases from V and 4 from J, leaving 13 bases between them. Germline loops: CDR1 LGHDT, CDR2 YNNKEL (reference sequence). The CDR3 is made up of 14 amino acids. CDR3 region: CASSLSGPVETQYF. In nucleotides, the CDR3 is TGTGCCAGCAGCCTTAGCGGACCCGTAGAGACCCAGTACTTC.

The chain employs TRBV1 and TRBJ2-3; TRBD2 reflects the table's D call only, with no check against the DNA. TRBV1 is a recognized pseudogene. CDR3 size: 17 residues. The CDR3 sequence: CTSSQGGAGDGLDTQYF. The CDR3 DNA reads as TGCACCAGCAGCCAAGGGGGAGCGGGAGATGGTTTAGATACGCAGTATTTT.